The 2 T cell receptor beta chains listed next were all sequenced from one sample in a study of blood T cells in healthy people across ages. The authors ran a second PCR of about 7 to 12 cycles using a sample-barcoded 5' primer and a J-beta primer mix. TCRdb re-analysed the 5' RACE reads in MiXCR, keeping a single row per CDR3 protein. The sample holds fewer than 700,000 distinct CDR3 sequences, 40% to 55% seen once. The sequencing sample was made of blood. These receptor sequences come from a man older than 75 in good health.

Regarding this clonotype: An end of the junction differs from the germline gene, which may be a read error. Written as DNA, the CDR3 is TGCGTCAGCAGCCAAGGGAGCACAGATACGCAGTATTTT. Its translation is CVSSQGSTDTQYF. J is TRBJ2-3 and V is TRBV4-3; unclear D gene. This CDR3 has 13 amino acids. The germline V gene encodes CDR1 LGHNA and CDR2 YSLEER.

In its sample, this clonotype was seen a few times. The V gene is TRBV7-9, the J gene TRBJ1-1; 9 bases line up with TRBD1. Per the germline V gene, CDR1 is SEHNR and CDR2 is FQNEAQ (reference sequence). There are 15 residues in the CDR3. V dropped 5 bases and J dropped 3; count of bases not matched to a gene: 7. In DNA, the CDR3 is TGTGCCAGCAGCCGGGACAGGGCGAGGGACACTGAAGCTTTCTTT. It yields the protein CASSRDRARDTEAFF. The entire variable domain, with the rest obtained from reference TRBV7-9 and TRBJ1-1, is as follows: DTGVSQNPRHKITKRGQNVTFRCDPISEHNRLYWYRQTLGQGPEFLTYFQNEAQLEKSRLLSDRFSAERPKGSFSTLEIQRTEQGDSAMYLCASSRDRARDTEAFFGQGTRLTVV.